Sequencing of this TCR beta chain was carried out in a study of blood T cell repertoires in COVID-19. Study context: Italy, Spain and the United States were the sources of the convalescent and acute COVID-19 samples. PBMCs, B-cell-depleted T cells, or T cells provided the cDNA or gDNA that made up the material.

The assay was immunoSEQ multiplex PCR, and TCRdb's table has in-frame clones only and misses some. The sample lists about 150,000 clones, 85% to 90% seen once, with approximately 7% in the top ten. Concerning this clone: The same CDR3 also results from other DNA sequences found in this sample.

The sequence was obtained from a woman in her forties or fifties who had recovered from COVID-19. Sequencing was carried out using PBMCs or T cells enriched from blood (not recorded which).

The CDR3: CASSPTGTEAFF. CDR3 DNA sequence: TGTGCCAGCAGCCCGACAGGCACTGAAGCTTTCTTT. This chain joins TRBV7-2 and TRBJ1-1; possibly TRBD1 for D (6 bases). Between the trimmed V and J ends, which lost 5 bases and 4 bases, there was a span of 8 bases. CDR3 length equals 12 residues. Germline-derived CDR1 and CDR2 are SGHTA and FQGNSA.